The next 30 T cell receptor beta chains were all read from a single sample in a study of blood T cell repertoires in COVID-19. The method was immunoSEQ multiplex PCR; TCRdb's version includes in-frame clones alone and lacks a portion of them. The data contain 170,000 or so clones, about three quarters of them singletons. The sample comprised peripheral blood. These receptors all come from a woman in her seventies with acute or convalescent COVID-19.

The V gene is TRBV2, the J gene TRBJ2-3; 11 bases match TRBD1. The V segment lost 2 bases and the J segment 4 bases; nucleotides outside the gene matches: 2. The germline V gene has CDR1 SNHLY and CDR2 FYNNEI. The CDR3 is 15 residues long. The CDR3 DNA sequence: TGTGCCAGCAGTGAAACGGGACAGGGGGCAGATACGCAGTATTTT. It encodes CASSETGQGADTQYF.

This clone appeared a few times. The V and J genes are TRBV12-3 or TRBV12-4 and TRBJ2-2, with D perhaps matching TRBD2 (5 bases). The CDR3 consists of 13 residues. The ends were cut back, 4 bases at V and 7 bases at J, with 10 bases in the middle. The CDR3 coding sequence is TGTGCCAGCAGTTCATGGGAGTTCGGGGAGCTGTTTTTT. Protein: CASSSWEFGELFF.

The chain couples TRBV29-1 to TRBJ2-3; 14 bases line up with TRBD2. This CDR3 is built from 18 residues. Germline values: CDR1 SQVTM, CDR2 ANQGSEA. J lost 1 base, V lost 6 bases, and 12 bases had no gene match. The CDR3 DNA reads as TGCAGCGTGGGAAGAACCGGGACTAGCGGGAGTGGCACAGATACGCAGTATTTT. Translation gives CSVGRTGTSGSGTDTQYF.

The chain combines TRBV27 with TRBJ1-2; 7 nucleotides agree with TRBD1. CDR3 length: 15 residues. Germline CDR1 MNHEY, CDR2 SMNVEV (reference sequence). V gave up 4 bases and J gave up 5 bases; unmatched junction bases: 10. CDR3 region: CASSSRQGTAYGYTF. The CDR3 bases are TGTGCCAGCAGTTCTCGACAGGGTACGGCGTATGGCTACACCTTC.

The chain has TRBV11-3 and TRBJ1-5, with 9 nucleotides matching TRBD1. The CDR3 consists of 15 residues. Unmatched junction bases numbered 7, after V lost 3 bases and J lost 7 bases. Looked up from germline, CDR1 is SGHNT and CDR2 is YENEEA. This CDR3 is CASSFRTGEGQPQHF. For the CDR3, the DNA is TGTGCCAGCAGCTTCCGGACAGGGGAGGGGCAGCCCCAGCATTTT. The whole variable domain, remainder taken from reference TRBV11-3 and TRBJ1-5, is EAGVVQSPRYKIIEKKQPVAFWCNPISGHNTLYWYLQNLGQGPELLIRYENEEAVDDSQLPKDRFSAERLKGVDSTLKIQPAELGDSAVYLCASSFRTGEGQPQHFGDGTRLSIL.

The rearrangement uses TRBV6-2 or TRBV6-3 and TRBJ1-2; TRBD1 might be the D (5 bases). Trimming took 6 bases from V and 4 from J, leaving 9 bases between them. Looked up from germline, CDR1 is MNHEY and CDR2 is SVGEGT. This CDR3 is built from 12 residues. CDR3 in DNA: TGTGCCAGCAGCCCCGGGGGCTATGGCTACACCTTC. Encoded protein: CASSPGGYGYTF.

This sequence joins TRBV10-1 and TRBJ1-2; 10 nucleotides line up with TRBD1. Germline V gene data show CDR1 as WNHNN and CDR2 as SYGVQD (reference sequence). The CDR3 consists of 13 residues. After removal of 5 bases from V and 5 bases from J, the junction contained 2 bases not matched to a gene. The CDR3 sequence: CASSSGQGYGYTF. DNA of the CDR3: TGCGCCAGCAGTTCGGGACAGGGGTATGGCTACACCTTC.

The chain employs TRBV4-1 and TRBJ1-4, with D hard to call. Trimming pared 5 bases from V and 4 bases from J, leaving 8 bases between. Germline V CDR1 and CDR2: MGHRA, YSYEKL. This CDR3 is built from 13 residues. As DNA, the CDR3 is TGCGCCAGCAGCGGAGGACTTAATGAAAAACTGTTTTTT. It is translated as CASSGGLNEKLFF.

V gene TRBV7-9 combines with J gene TRBJ2-7; TRBD1 matches 7 bases. Looked up from germline, CDR1 is SEHNR and CDR2 is FQNEAQ (reference sequence). CDR3 size: 13 residues. The trim removed 5 bases at V and 5 bases at J, leaving 6 bases unmatched. CDR3 amino acids: CASSGTGVDEQYF. The CDR3 DNA reads TGTGCCAGCAGCGGTACAGGGGTAGACGAGCAGTACTTC.

On this clone: Distinct nucleotide sequences in the sample also encode this CDR3. The chain joins TRBV5-1 to TRBJ2-2, with TRBD1 matching over 10 bases. Trimming took 0 bases from V and 4 from J; bases not matched to a gene: 0. The CDR3 covers 15 residues. Germline CDR1 and CDR2: SGHRS and YFSETQ. The CDR3 reads CASSLGQGATGELFF. The CDR3, as DNA: TGCGCCAGCAGCTTGGGACAGGGGGCCACCGGGGAGCTGTTTTTT.

V gene TRBV7-9 combines with J gene TRBJ1-2; 9 bases fit TRBD1. V lost 2 bases to trimming and J lost 6 bases; unmatched junction nucleotides: 13. This CDR3 region has 17 residues. Germline CDR1 SEHNR, CDR2 FQNEAQ (reference sequence). The CDR3 nucleotides are TGTGCCAGCAGCTTACCTCTTCCTCGGGACAGGGAGGATGGCTACACCTTC. Translated: CASSLPLPRDREDGYTF.

J is TRBJ2-3 and V is TRBV7-7; perhaps TRBD1 as D (6 bases). V lost 10 bases, J lost 1 base, and 15 bases lay in between. The V gene's germline CDR1 is SSHAT and CDR2 FNYEAQ (reference sequence). The CDR3 has 14 amino acids. The chain's CDR3 is CATKRDTRTDTQYF. CDR3 sequence (DNA): TGTGCCACCAAACGGGACACGCGCACAGATACGCAGTATTTT.

The rearrangement uses TRBV12-5 and TRBJ2-5, with D tentatively TRBD1 (6 bases). CDR1 is LGHNT, CDR2 FRNRAP, per germline. The CDR3 runs 16 residues. The V gene lost 0 bases and the J gene lost 5 bases, with 16 bases spanning the gap. DNA for the CDR3: TGTGCTAGTGGTTTGGTACTCGGTGCAGGGGCGGAGACCCAGTACTTC. As protein: CASGLVLGAGAETQYF.

The V gene is TRBV5-8, the J gene TRBJ2-2; TRBD1 matches at 8 bases. Germline assignment: CDR1 SGHTS and CDR2 YDEGEE. The CDR3 totals 18 residues. The trim removed 1 base at V and 1 base at J, leaving 9 bases unmatched. Written as DNA, the CDR3 is TGTGCCAGCAGCTTGTACAGGGGGTCACCTATGAACACCGGGGAGCTGTTTTTT. Its translation: CASSLYRGSPMNTGELFF. The full variable domain, its missing parts supplied by reference TRBV5-8 and TRBJ2-2, is EAGVTQSPTHLIKTRGQQATLRCSPISGHTSVYWYQQALGLGLQFLLWYDEGEERNRGNFPPRFSGRQFPNYSSELNVNALELEDSALYLCASSLYRGSPMNTGELFFGEGSRLTVL.

The rearrangement links TRBV27 to TRBJ1-2; D gene ambiguous. V was trimmed by 1 base and J by 5 bases, leaving 20 bases between them. Germline-derived CDR1 and CDR2 are MNHEY and SMNVEV (reference sequence). This CDR3 spans 17 amino acids. The CDR3 protein is CASSLLGGPLGNYGYTF. The CDR3 nucleotides are TGTGCCAGCAGTTTATTGGGTGGGCCCCTCGGAAATTATGGCTACACCTTC.

The J gene is TRBJ2-7, the V gene TRBV4-1; 13 bases match TRBD2. There are 14 residues in the CDR3. The V segment lost 4 bases and the J segment 3 bases; nucleotides outside the gene matches: 0. Germline values: CDR1 MGHRA, CDR2 YSYEKL. The CDR3 loop reads CASSRTSGSYEQYF. CDR3 coding DNA: TGCGCCAGCAGCCGGACTAGCGGGAGCTACGAGCAGTACTTC.

The rearrangement joins TRBV12-3 or TRBV12-4 to TRBJ1-2, with 7 positions matching TRBD1. CDR3 length: 13 residues. V gave up 1 base and J gave up 8 bases; unmatched junction bases: 4. CDR3 sequence reads: CASSLDRGFGYTF. For the CDR3, the DNA is TGTGCCAGCAGTTTAGACAGGGGATTCGGCTACACCTTC.

The chain carries TRBV10-2 and TRBJ2-1; TRBD2 matches 13 bases. This CDR3 is built from 15 residues. J lost 9 bases, V lost 4 bases, and 6 bases had no gene match. Per germline, CDR1 WSHSY and CDR2 SAAADI. The CDR3 is CASSVGLAGESEQFF. In nucleotides, the CDR3 is TGCGCCAGCAGTGTCGGACTAGCGGGAGAATCTGAGCAGTTCTTC.

This chain links TRBV19 with TRBJ2-5; possible D gene TRBD2, 5 bases. Germline V gives CDR1 LNHDA, CDR2 SQIVND (reference sequence). Trimming took off 5 bases at V and 5 bases at J, with 12 bases between the two ends. The CDR3 has 13 residues. DNA for the CDR3: TGTGCCAGTAGTTTTACTAGTGACGAGACCCAGTACTTC. Its protein is CASSFTSDETQYF. The full variable domain, rest sourced from reference TRBV19 and TRBJ2-5, is DGGITQSPKYLFRKEGQNVTLSCEQNLNHDAMYWYRQDPGQGLRLIYYSQIVNDFQKGDIAEGYSVSREKKESFPLTVTSAQKNPTAFYLCASSFTSDETQYFGPGTRLLVL.

The chain couples TRBV4-2 to TRBJ1-2; 7 bases line up with TRBD1. The CDR3 is made up of 12 amino acids. The germline gives CDR1 LGHNA, CDR2 YNFKEQ. V was pared by 7 bases and J by 6 bases, with 5 bases of the junction left unmatched. The DNA of the CDR3 is TGTGCCAGCATGAGACAGGGCGATGGCTACACCTTC. It encodes CASMRQGDGYTF.

The gene calls are TRBV28 and TRBJ2-1; 9 positions match TRBD2. CDR1 MDHEN and CDR2 SYDVKM come from the germline V gene. V lost 2 bases and J lost 4; bases outside the gene matches: 3. The CDR3 covers 15 residues. The CDR3 loop is CASSLAGGPYNEQFF. In DNA, the CDR3 is TGTGCCAGCAGTTTAGCGGGAGGGCCGTACAATGAGCAGTTCTTC.

The chain links TRBV6-2 or TRBV6-3 to TRBJ1-3; TRBD1 might be the D (5 bases). The CDR3 totals 14 residues. V was trimmed by 4 bases and J by 0 bases, leaving 7 bases between them. Germline V CDR1 and CDR2: MNHEY, SVGEGT. CDR3 coding DNA: TGTGCCAGCAGTTCGGGGGGCTCTGGAAACACCATATATTTT. Protein sequence: CASSSGGSGNTIYF.

On this clone: With a much larger clone just one base away, this may be a read error. This chain joins TRBV6-1 and TRBJ2-7; unclear D gene. V dropped 5 bases and J dropped 4 bases, with 6 bases sitting between them. This CDR3 has 11 residues. CDR1 MNHNS and CDR2 SASEGT come from the germline V gene. The chain's CDR3 is CASSYEYEQYF. CDR3 nucleotides: TGTGCCAGCAGTTACGAGTACGAGCAGTACTTC.

This clone was picked up a small number of times. The chain recombines TRBV19 with TRBJ1-2; unclear D gene. The CDR3 covers 13 residues. V gave up 6 bases and J gave up 8 bases, with 16 bases separating them. Germline values: CDR1 LNHDA, CDR2 SQIVND (reference sequence). The CDR3 loop is CASRGELYGGYTF. CDR3 DNA: TGTGCCAGTAGGGGAGAGCTCTATGGCGGCTACACCTTC.

This chain joins TRBV21-1 and TRBJ1-1; no check of the table's D call, TRBD1, against the DNA was made. TRBV21-1 is classified as a pseudogene. This CDR3 is 13 amino acids long. The chain's CDR3 is CASPGTGGTEAFF. The CDR3 DNA sequence: TGTGCCAGCCCCGGGACAGGGGGCACTGAAGCTTTCTTT.

This clone was seen only once. The genes are TRBV10-1 and TRBJ2-7, with TRBD1 as a possible D gene (5 bases). In germline, CDR1 is WNHNN, CDR2 SYGVQD (reference sequence). Trimming shortened V by 0 bases and J by 4 bases, and 13 bases separated the two germline ends. CDR3 size: 15 residues. DNA of the CDR3: TGCGCCAGCAGTGAGTCTTTGCAGGGAAAGTACGAGCAGTACTTC. It yields the protein CASSESLQGKYEQYF.

The chain is built from TRBV3-1 (or the pseudogene TRBV3-2) and TRBJ1-4; D possibly corresponds to TRBD1 (6 bases). Germline assignment: CDR1 LGHDT and CDR2 YNNKEL (reference sequence). The CDR3 consists of 16 residues. V gave up 4 bases and J gave up 6 bases, with 18 bases separating them. The CDR3 sequence: CASSLSGQPGDEKLFF. CDR3 coding DNA: TGTGCCAGCAGCCTATCCGGACAGCCTGGGGATGAAAAACTGTTTTTT.

This sequence joins TRBV7-9 and TRBJ1-4, with 9 bases aligning to TRBD1. The ends lost 0 bases at V and 2 bases at J; junction bases unmatched: 1. CDR3 length equals 16 residues. Germline assignment: CDR1 SEHNR and CDR2 FQNEAQ (reference sequence). The CDR3, as DNA: TGTGCCAGCAGCTTAGCGGGACAGGGCACTAATGAAAAACTGTTTTTT. It codes for CASSLAGQGTNEKLFF.

The chain recombines TRBV6-2 or TRBV6-3 with TRBJ2-7; TRBD2 agrees at 10 bases. Germline CDR1 and CDR2: MNHEY and SVGEGT. V lost 6 bases to trimming and J lost 7 bases; unmatched junction nucleotides: 6. This CDR3 is built from 13 residues. As DNA, the CDR3 is TGTGCCAGCAGGCCTAGCGGGAGTGAGGAGCAGTACTTC. Residues: CASRPSGSEEQYF.

This clone was observed a few times. This chain uses TRBV4-1 with TRBJ1-6; a weak D match, TRBD1 (5 bases). Trimming took 1 base from V and 8 from J, leaving 12 bases between them. Per germline, CDR1 MGHRA and CDR2 YSYEKL. CDR3 length: 15 residues. The CDR3 reads CASSQGPGRHSPLHF. CDR3 nucleotides: TGCGCCAGCAGCCAAGGCCCAGGGCGTCATTCACCCCTCCACTTT.